Presented here are 15 T cell receptor beta chains from one specimen sequenced in a study of blood T cell repertoires in COVID-19 (dated by TCRdb to 2018 to 2020). The method behind the library was the immunoSEQ multiplex PCR assay. What TCRdb holds here is the immuneACCESS table cut down to in-frame rearrangements. Part of the clones is not present; checked against another copy, under half of the missing clones reflect an unresolved V gene, and the others are unexplained. This sample lists around 190,000 clones; approximately 90% were detected once. 4% to 5% of the sample comes from the top ten. The sample taken for sequencing was peripheral blood. These receptor sequences come from a human donor in a cohort sampled during active COVID-19.

V gene TRBV5-8 combines with J gene TRBJ2-1; D gene unclear. Trimming stripped 6 bases from V and 4 bases from J, with 5 bases between. The CDR3 totals 11 residues. In germline, CDR1 is SGHTS, CDR2 YDEGEE. CDR3 coding DNA: TGTGCCAGCAACTATTACAATGAGCAGTTCTTC. Protein product: CASNYYNEQFF. Full variable domain (rest looked up from reference TRBV5-8 and TRBJ2-1): EAGVTQSPTHLIKTRGQQATLRCSPISGHTSVYWYQQALGLGLQFLLWYDEGEERNRGNFPPRFSGRQFPNYSSELNVNALELEDSALYLCASNYYNEQFFGPGTRLTVL.

This clone was observed many times. The J gene is TRBJ1-1, the V gene TRBV2; D possibly corresponds to TRBD1 (5 bases). Germline CDR1 and CDR2: SNHLY and FYNNEI. CDR3 size: 15 residues. Trimming cost V 5 bases and J 1 base, with 14 bases left between them. As DNA, the CDR3 is TGTGCCAGCAGTCGTTGGGGCGCCGCGAACACTGAAGCTTTCTTT. Its translation: CASSRWGAANTEAFF.

The chain carries TRBV3-1 (or the pseudogene TRBV3-2) and TRBJ2-7; D is ambiguous. V was cut by 2 bases and J by 5 bases, with 16 bases left in between. In germline, CDR1 is LGHDT, CDR2 YNNKEL (reference sequence). CDR3 length equals 15 residues. The CDR3 sequence is CASSQKVRSSDEQYF. The CDR3 DNA follows: TGTGCCAGCAGCCAAAAGGTTCGGAGTTCCGACGAGCAGTACTTC.

V usage is TRBV3-1 (or the pseudogene TRBV3-2) and J usage is TRBJ1-1; 7 bases are a match to TRBD1. V shed 1 base, J shed 4 bases, and the junction held 9 bases outside the gene matches. The CDR3 totals 16 residues. CDR1 and CDR2 from the germline V gene are LGHDT and YNNKEL (reference sequence). As DNA, the CDR3 is TGTGCCAGCAGCCAAGCACAGGGGACAACTGGCACTGAAGCTTTCTTT. Its translation is CASSQAQGTTGTEAFF.

The chain couples TRBV5-4 to TRBJ2-1, with TRBD1 as a possible D gene (6 bases). In germline, CDR1 is SGHNT, CDR2 YYREEE (reference sequence). Trimming removed 1 base from V and 10 bases from J, with 12 bases in between. The CDR3 extends over 13 amino acids. The CDR3 sequence is CASSLTGTGEQFF. The CDR3 DNA follows: TGTGCCAGCAGCTTGACTGGCACAGGGGAGCAGTTCTTC.

CDR3 sequence (DNA): TGTGCCAGCAGTGAAGACGGACTCGGGTATGGCTACACCTTC. Its protein is CASSEDGLGYGYTF. The chain uses TRBV6-1 and TRBJ1-2; D remains unclear. The CDR3 sequence is 14 residues long. CDR1 is MNHNS, CDR2 SASEGT, per germline. Trimming removed 1 base at V and 5 bases at J, with 11 bases between.

The genes are TRBV7-2 and TRBJ2-7; 10 bases align to TRBD1. The CDR3 consists of 15 residues. The V and J ends lost 5 bases and 3 bases, in that order; junction bases with no gene match: 7. Per germline, CDR1 SGHTA and CDR2 FQGNSA. The CDR3 coding sequence is TGTGCCAGCAGCGGAGGCGACAGGGGGCACTACGAGCAGTACTTC. It translates to CASSGGDRGHYEQYF.

As concerns this clone: The same CDR3 arises from other DNA sequences in this sample as well. The J gene is TRBJ1-5, the V gene TRBV10-2; tentatively, D is TRBD1 (6 bases). CDR1 and CDR2 (germline): WSHSY, SAAADI. V lost 6 bases, J lost 2 bases, and 11 bases lay in between. There are 14 residues in the CDR3. The CDR3 spells CASSLTGRNQPQHF. The DNA of the CDR3 is TGCGCCAGCAGCCTAACAGGGCGCAATCAGCCCCAGCATTTT.

V and J are TRBV30 and TRBJ2-3; 7 nucleotides align to TRBD1. After removal of 0 bases from V and 1 base from J, the junction contained 10 bases not matched to a gene. Germline CDR1 reads GTSNPN; CDR2 reads SVGIG (reference sequence). This CDR3 is 17 amino acids long. CDR3 nucleotide sequence: TGTGCCTGGAGTGTACTAGGGGGCCGCAGGGGCACAGATACGCAGTATTTT. It yields the protein CAWSVLGGRRGTDTQYF.

This chain uses TRBV5-1 with TRBJ2-3; D is unclear. CDR1 and CDR2 (germline): SGHRS, YFSETQ. The CDR3 totals 12 residues. The germline V and J ends were trimmed by 0 bases and 10 bases, with 9 bases remaining between them. The CDR3 DNA follows: TGCGCCAGCAGCTTGGACATTCAGGCGCAGTATTTT. Amino acids: CASSLDIQAQYF.

This chain uses TRBV16 with TRBJ1-4; 7 bases match TRBD1. The germline gives CDR1 KGHSY, CDR2 FQNENV. CDR3 size: 15 residues. The V segment lost 0 bases and the J segment 8 bases; nucleotides outside the gene matches: 6. The CDR3 DNA sequence: TGTGCCAGCAGCCAATCGGGACAGATCCTCGAAAAACTGTTTTTT. This codes for CASSQSGQILEKLFF. Together with reference TRBV16 and TRBJ1-4, the CDR3 gives the full variable domain: GEEVAQTPKHLVRGEGQKAKLYCAPIKGHSYVFWYQQVLKNEFKFLISFQNENVFDETGMPKERFSAKCLPNSPCSLEIQATKLEDSAVYFCASSQSGQILEKLFFGSGTQLSVL.

CDR3 coding DNA: TGTGCCAGCAGCTACCCGGGACAGGGAACCTACGAGCAGTACTTC. Its translation is CASSYPGQGTYEQYF. The V and J genes are TRBV7-8 and TRBJ2-7; 9 bases align to TRBD1. The J segment lost 2 bases and the V segment lost 4 bases, leaving 6 bases of the junction unmatched. Germline V gene lookup returns CDR1 SGHVS and CDR2 FQNEAQ. CDR3 length equals 15 residues.

A note on this clone: In the same sample, other DNA sequences code for this CDR3. The chain is built from TRBV18 and TRBJ2-7; weak D call: TRBD1 (6 bases). CDR1 is KGHSH and CDR2 is LQKENI in the germline V gene. This CDR3 comprises 14 residues. V was clipped by 0 bases and J by 2 bases, with 8 bases between them. CDR3 amino acids: CASSPPDSTYEQYF. In DNA, the CDR3 is TGTGCCAGCTCACCACCGGACAGCACCTACGAGCAGTACTTC.

This chain uses TRBV7-2 with TRBJ1-2; D is perhaps TRBD1 (5 bases). This CDR3 is built from 17 residues. The germline V and J ends were trimmed by 1 base and 5 bases, with 20 bases remaining between them. In germline, CDR1 is SGHTA, CDR2 FQGNSA. The CDR3 DNA is TGTGCCAGCAGCTTAGGTGTCAGGGTAGATTCTGTGTATGGCTACACCTTC. This encodes CASSLGVRVDSVYGYTF.

V usage is TRBV12-5 and J usage is TRBJ1-2, with D unresolved. This CDR3 comprises 17 residues. V dropped 4 bases and J dropped 8 bases, with 26 bases sitting between them. Germline CDR1 LGHNT, CDR2 FRNRAP. CDR3 protein: CASGWSAAHLATGGYTF. The CDR3 DNA follows: TGTGCTAGTGGTTGGTCCGCCGCACATCTCGCGACCGGGGGCTACACCTTC.